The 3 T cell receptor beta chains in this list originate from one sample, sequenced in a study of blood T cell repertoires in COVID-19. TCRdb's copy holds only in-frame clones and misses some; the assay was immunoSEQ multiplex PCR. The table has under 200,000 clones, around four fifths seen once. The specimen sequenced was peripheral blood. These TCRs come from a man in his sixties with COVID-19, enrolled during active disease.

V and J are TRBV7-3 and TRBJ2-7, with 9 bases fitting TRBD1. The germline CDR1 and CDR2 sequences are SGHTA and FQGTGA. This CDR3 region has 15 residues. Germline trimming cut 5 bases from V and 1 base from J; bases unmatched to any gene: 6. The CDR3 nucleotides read TGTGCCAGCAGCGTGACAGGGGGTAGTTCCTACGAGCAGTACTTC. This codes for CASSVTGGSSYEQYF.

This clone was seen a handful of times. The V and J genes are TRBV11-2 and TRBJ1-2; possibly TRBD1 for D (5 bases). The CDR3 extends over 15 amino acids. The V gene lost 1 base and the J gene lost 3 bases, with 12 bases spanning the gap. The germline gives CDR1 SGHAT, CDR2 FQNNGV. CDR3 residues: CASSLGAWGDYGYTF. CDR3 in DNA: TGTGCCAGCAGCTTAGGAGCGTGGGGGGACTATGGCTACACCTTC.

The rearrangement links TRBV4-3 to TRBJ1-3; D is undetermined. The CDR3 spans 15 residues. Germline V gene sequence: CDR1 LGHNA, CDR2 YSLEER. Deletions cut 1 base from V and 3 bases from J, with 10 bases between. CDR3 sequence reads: CASSQVTGIGNTIYF. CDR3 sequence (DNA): TGCGCCAGCAGCCAAGTTACGGGGATTGGAAACACCATATATTTT.